Listed below are T cell receptor beta chains from one sample, sequenced in a study of regulatory dendritic cells for organ transplantation. Sequencing was performed with immunoSEQ multiplex PCR; in TCRdb, only in-frame clones are kept and a portion is missing. The sample records 6,000 to 8,500 clones, about two thirds being singletons. No antigen has been identified for these receptors. The sequencing sample was made of memory CD4+ T cells from blood cultured with dendritic cells. These receptors all come from a human donor in good health. Both conserved end residues are part of each CDR3. Each record gives: D gene, V gene, J gene, clone size, CDR3 protein, CDR3 DNA. The D gene is left open where the match is weak. The size field is filled for only some rows; it gives once, few, many or a size class.

TRBD1	TRBV7-2	TRBJ1-1	once	CASSAKQGGFRDTEAFF	TGTGCCAGCAGCGCAAAACAGGGGGGTTTTCGAGACACTGAAGCTTTCTTT
NA	TRBV19	TRBJ1-2	once	CASSAYTNYGYTF	TGTGCCAGTAGTGCCTATACTAACTATGGCTACACCTTC
NA	TRBV5-1	TRBJ1-4	NA	CASSLAGGSNEKLFF	TGCGCCAGCAGCTTGGCCGGAGGGTCAAATGAAAAACTGTTTTTT
TRBD1	TRBV11-3	TRBJ2-7	few	CASREGGTGSHEQYF	TGTGCCAGCAGAGAGGGGGGGACAGGGAGCCACGAGCAGTACTTC
NA	TRBV6-5	TRBJ1-6	NA	CASRRGRQGYSPLHF	TGTGCCAGCAGGAGAGGAAGGCAGGGGTATTCACCCCTCCACTTT
TRBD1	TRBV5-1	TRBJ1-1	NA	CASSLEAGGSNTEAFF	TGCGCCAGCAGCTTGGAGGCAGGGGGCTCGAACACTGAAGCTTTCTTT
NA	TRBV6-5	TRBJ1-5	once	CASSYSVGVGQPQHF	TGTGCCAGCAGTTACTCGGTGGGAGTCGGTCAGCCCCAGCATTTT
TRBD1	TRBV6-4	TRBJ2-7	few	CASSPPGQAYEQYF	TGTGCCAGCAGTCCCCCGGGACAGGCCTACGAGCAGTACTTC
TRBD1	TRBV6-5	TRBJ1-6	NA	CASSDEGAYSPLHF	TGTGCCAGTTCGGATGAGGGGGCATATTCACCCCTCCACTTT
NA	TRBV5-6	TRBJ1-3	NA	CASSTGGPYSGNTIYF	TGTGCCAGCAGCACGGGGGGCCCCTACTCTGGAAACACCATATATTTT
NA	TRBV6-6	TRBJ1-2	NA	CASIRPGGDNGYTF	TGTGCCAGCATCCGGCCGGGGGGCGATAATGGCTACACCTTC
TRBD2	TRBV27	TRBJ2-3	NA	CASSIRLAGGTDTQYF	TGTGCCAGCAGTATTCGACTAGCGGGGGGCACAGATACGCAGTATTTT
TRBD1	TRBV9	TRBJ2-4	NA	CASSSDRGRAKNIQYF	TGTGCCAGCAGCTCCGACAGGGGGCGAGCCAAAAACATTCAGTACTTC
TRBD2	TRBV4-2	TRBJ2-5	NA	CASSPRGGTETQYF	TGTGCCAGCAGCCCCCGGGGAGGGACAGAGACCCAGTACTTC
NA	TRBV5-1	TRBJ2-7	NA	CASTRTGSYEQYF	TGCGCCAGCACTCGCACAGGGTCCTACGAGCAGTACTTC
TRBD1	TRBV5-1	TRBJ1-4	NA	CASSLQGAQNEKLFF	TGCGCCAGCAGCTTGCAGGGGGCGCAGAATGAAAAACTGTTTTTT
NA	TRBV2	TRBJ2-1	NA	CASMGAGWSYNEQFF	TGTGCCAGCATGGGCGCGGGGTGGTCCTACAATGAGCAGTTCTTC
NA	TRBV11-3	TRBJ1-2	NA	CASSLGGLYGYTF	TGTGCCAGCAGCTTAGGGGGGCTCTATGGCTACACCTTC
TRBD2	TRBV13	TRBJ2-2	NA	CASSQGGLAGTAGELFF	TGTGCCAGCAGCCAGGGGGGACTAGCGGGTACGGCCGGGGAGCTGTTTTTT
TRBD1	TRBV6-1	TRBJ2-3	NA	CASRDRGLGTQYF	TGTGCCAGCAGGGACAGGGGGCTAGGTACGCAGTATTTT
TRBD1	TRBV19	TRBJ1-1	NA	CASSKGTVNTEAFF	TGTGCCAGTAGTAAGGGGACAGTGAACACTGAAGCTTTCTTT
NA	TRBV6-1	TRBJ2-2	NA	CASSERLSTGELFF	TGTGCCAGCAGTGAACGGTTAAGCACCGGGGAGCTGTTTTTT
NA	TRBV7-9	TRBJ1-6	few	CASSLATRNSPLHF	TGTGCCAGCAGCTTAGCGACCAGGAATTCACCCCTCCACTTT
NA	TRBV9	TRBJ1-4	NA	CASSQEGRSFNGLFF	TGTGCCAGCAGCCAAGAGGGCCGATCGTTTAACGGACTGTTTTTT
NA	TRBV5-1	TRBJ1-4	NA	CASRTGSENEKLFF	TGCGCCAGTCGTACGGGGTCAGAGAATGAAAAACTGTTTTTT
TRBD1	TRBV5-8	TRBJ1-4	NA	CASRRGTGVGHEKLFF	TGTGCCAGCAGACGAGGGACAGGTGTAGGGCATGAAAAACTGTTTTTT
NA	TRBV2	TRBJ1-1	once	CVSSETRVGNTEAFF	TGTGTCAGCAGTGAAACCCGGGTAGGAAACACTGAAGCTTTCTTT
TRBD2	TRBV7-2	TRBJ2-2	NA	CASSLGGGPTGELFF	TGTGCCAGCAGCTTGGGCGGGGGGCCGACCGGGGAGCTGTTTTTT
NA	TRBV5-1	TRBJ2-7	NA	CASSLDRDHEQYF	TGCGCCAGCAGCTTGGACAGGGACCACGAGCAGTACTTC
TRBD2	TRBV18	TRBJ2-3	NA	CASSPPAGGGSTDTQYF	TGTGCCAGCTCACCACCAGCGGGGGGTGGAAGCACAGATACGCAGTATTTT
NA	TRBV9	TRBJ2-1	NA	CASSPRVPTDYNEQFF	TGTGCCAGCAGCCCCCGAGTCCCCACAGATTACAATGAGCAGTTCTTC
NA	TRBV10-3	TRBJ2-5	NA	CATTKREETQYF	TGTGCCACCACTAAACGGGAAGAGACCCAGTACTTC
NA	TRBV7-2	TRBJ2-3	NA	CASSFVLGDTQYF	TGTGCCAGCAGCTTCGTCCTCGGAGATACGCAGTATTTT
NA	TRBV6-1	TRBJ2-7	NA	CASTKEWAGSYEQYF	TGTGCCAGCACGAAGGAATGGGCAGGCTCCTACGAGCAGTACTTC
NA	TRBV5-4	TRBJ1-2	NA	CASSQERGGYTF	TGTGCCAGCAGCCAAGAAAGGGGAGGCTACACCTTC
TRBD2	TRBV7-9	TRBJ2-1	NA	CASASGGPNEQFF	TGTGCCAGCGCCAGCGGGGGGCCCAATGAGCAGTTCTTC
NA	TRBV6-5	TRBJ1-4	NA	CASSRGRGHEKLFF	TGTGCCTCTTCCAGAGGGCGAGGGCATGAAAAACTGTTTTTT
NA	TRBV4-1	TRBJ1-2	NA	CASSQGGGRGGYTF	TGCGCCAGCAGCCAAGGGGGGGGGCGCGGCGGCTACACCTTC
NA	TRBV11-3	TRBJ1-1	NA	CASSVTYWTEPNTEAFF	TGTGCCAGCAGCGTAACATATTGGACAGAGCCGAACACTGAAGCTTTCTTT
NA	TRBV5-4	TRBJ1-6	NA	CASSRPDSRSPLHF	TGTGCCAGCAGCCGACCGGACAGTCGTTCACCCCTCCACTTT
NA	TRBV7-2	TRBJ1-1	NA	CASGAQGAMNTEAFF	TGTGCCAGCGGCGCACAGGGTGCCATGAACACTGAAGCTTTCTTT
TRBD1	TRBV27	TRBJ1-1	once	CASSLRGTDPYGTEAFF	TGTGCCAGCAGTTTACGCGGGACAGACCCTTATGGTACTGAAGCTTTCTTT
NA	TRBV28	TRBJ1-5	NA	CASSLGGSFYQPQHF	TGTGCCAGCAGTTTAGGGGGGAGTTTTTATCAGCCCCAGCATTTT
NA	TRBV5-6	TRBJ1-6	NA	CASSLAGRGTSFHF	TGTGCCAGCAGCTTGGCGGGGAGGGGGACGTCCTTCCACTTT
TRBD2	TRBV19	TRBJ2-7	few	CASSISGVPRYEQYF	TGTGCCAGTAGTATTAGCGGGGTCCCGCGATACGAGCAGTACTTC
TRBD2	TRBV5-6	TRBJ2-5	NA	CASSLQRAGGEETQYF	TGTGCCAGCAGCTTGCAGCGAGCGGGGGGGGAAGAGACCCAGTACTTC
TRBD2	TRBV7-2	TRBJ2-3	NA	CASSLRGGGGTDTQYF	TGTGCCAGCAGCTTACGTGGGGGGGGAGGCACAGATACGCAGTATTTT
NA	TRBV18	TRBJ2-3	NA	CASSPPNSASTDTQYF	TGTGCCAGCTCACCACCCAACAGTGCTAGCACAGATACGCAGTATTTT
NA	TRBV19	TRBJ2-3	NA	CASSIGGWSTDTQYF	TGTGCCAGTAGTATTGGGGGGTGGAGCACAGATACGCAGTATTTT
NA	TRBV7-9	TRBJ2-7	NA	CASSLVANTRAEQYF	TGTGCCAGCAGCTTAGTGGCGAACACGAGGGCCGAGCAGTACTTC
NA	TRBV5-1	TRBJ1-6	NA	CASSMGVRAGGESPLHF	TGCGCCAGCAGCATGGGGGTCCGGGCCGGGGGAGAGTCACCCCTCCACTTT
NA	TRBV27	TRBJ1-5	NA	CASRQGAGNQPQHF	TGTGCCAGCAGACAGGGAGCCGGCAATCAGCCCCAGCATTTT
TRBD2	TRBV29-1	TRBJ2-1	NA	CSVERLAGGGNEQFF	TGCAGCGTTGAAAGGCTAGCGGGGGGAGGCAATGAGCAGTTCTTC